The next 26 T cell receptor beta chains were all read from a single sample in a study of cytomegalovirus exposure and HLA in healthy donors. In the PCR, 60 Vbeta and 13 Jbeta primers were used. Generated by immunoSEQ multiplex PCR, the TCRdb table keeps only in-frame clones and is missing some. Seen here are 150,000 to 200,000 clones, approximately 86% observed once, and the top ten hold 1% to 1.4%. Sequencing input: PBMCs. These receptors all stem from a boy aged 2 to 10 in good health and CMV-seronegative.

The chain links TRBV4-1 to TRBJ2-1, with TRBD1 matching over 9 bases. Germline V CDR1 and CDR2: MGHRA, YSYEKL. This CDR3 has 19 amino acids. With 1 base clipped from V and 10 bases from J, the junction kept 20 bases outside the gene matches. The CDR3 nucleotides are TGCGCCAGCAGCCAAGTCCCACACTCCGGGACAGGGTTTATACGCGAGCAGTTCTTC. It codes for CASSQVPHSGTGFIREQFF.

This rearrangement joins TRBV10-1 to TRBJ2-3; no clear D. The CDR3 length is 11 residues. CDR1 WNHNN and CDR2 SYGVQD come from the germline V gene (reference sequence). Trimming took 3 bases from V and 6 from J, leaving 4 bases between them. The CDR3 DNA is TGCGCCAGCAGTGAACAGGATACGCAGTATTTT. The encoded protein is CASSEQDTQYF.

The V gene is TRBV6-1, the J gene TRBJ2-1; 7 nucleotides match TRBD2. After removal of 6 bases from V and 4 bases from J, the junction contained 3 bases not matched to a gene. The CDR3 totals 13 residues. The germline V gene has CDR1 MNHNS and CDR2 SASEGT. CDR3 sequence reads: CASRPGGYNEQFF. The CDR3 DNA reads TGTGCCAGCAGACCCGGGGGGTACAATGAGCAGTTCTTC.

The rearrangement joins TRBV5-1 to TRBJ2-1; D not certain. CDR1 is SGHRS and CDR2 is YFSETQ in the germline V gene. The germline V and J ends were trimmed by 2 bases and 0 bases, with 21 bases remaining between them. The CDR3 extends over 19 amino acids. CDR3 region: CASSFALALTSSSYNEQFF. DNA for the CDR3: TGCGCCAGCAGCTTCGCGCTGGCACTGACATCGAGCTCCTACAATGAGCAGTTCTTC. Together with reference TRBV5-1 and TRBJ2-1, the CDR3 gives the full variable domain: KAGVTQTPRYLIKTRGQQVTLSCSPISGHRSVSWYQQTPGQGLQFLFEYFSETQRNKGNFPGRFSGRQFSNSRSEMNVSTLELGDSALYLCASSFALALTSSSYNEQFFGPGTRLTVL.

CDR3 coding DNA: TGTGCCAGCAGCCCCGGGGATAGTCCCTACGAGCAGTACTTC. Amino acid sequence: CASSPGDSPYEQYF. The chain is built from TRBV11-2 and TRBJ2-7, with a possible D match to TRBD2 (5 bases). V was cut by 5 bases and J by 2 bases, with 13 bases left in between. CDR3 length: 14 residues. Germline CDR1 reads SGHAT; CDR2 reads FQNNGV.

The chain carries TRBV6-1 and TRBJ1-1; 7 bases fit TRBD1. Per germline, CDR1 MNHNS and CDR2 SASEGT. V lost 4 bases to trimming and J lost 5 bases; unmatched junction nucleotides: 13. This CDR3 spans 16 amino acids. CDR3 sequence reads: CASSAEQGTGWTEAFF. In DNA, the CDR3 is TGTGCCAGCAGTGCCGAACAGGGGACTGGGTGGACTGAAGCTTTCTTT.

This chain joins TRBV5-1 and TRBJ2-7; D is perhaps TRBD2 (5 bases). CDR3 length equals 19 residues. V gave up 0 bases and J gave up 5 bases, with 27 bases separating them. CDR1 is SGHRS and CDR2 is YFSETQ in the germline V gene. CDR3 sequence (DNA): TGCGCCAGCAGCTTGGCCGAAGGGCCACTAGGAAGAGGATACGACGAGCAGTACTTC. Its translation is CASSLAEGPLGRGYDEQYF.

CDR3 bases: TGTGCCAGCGCTAGCGGGAGTATGAACGAGCAGTACTTC. Protein product: CASASGSMNEQYF. The chain is built from TRBV28 and TRBJ2-7, with TRBD2 matching 10 bases. The length of the CDR3 is 13 residues. Germline V gives CDR1 MDHEN, CDR2 SYDVKM. V lost 8 bases and J lost 5; bases outside the gene matches: 6.

The CDR3 loop reads CASKPGHPTPSEQYF. CDR3 nucleotide sequence: TGTGCCAGCAAACCGGGACACCCAACCCCCTCCGAGCAGTACTTC. The chain carries TRBV6-1 and TRBJ2-7; D is perhaps TRBD1 (6 bases). Trimming shortened V by 7 bases and J by 6 bases, and 22 bases separated the two germline ends. In germline, CDR1 is MNHNS, CDR2 SASEGT. The CDR3 totals 15 residues.

V is TRBV28 and J is TRBJ1-6; possible D gene TRBD1, 5 bases. The CDR3 loop spans 14 amino acids. Germline assignment: CDR1 MDHEN and CDR2 SYDVKM. Between the trimmed V and J ends, which lost 5 bases and 10 bases, there was a span of 15 bases. The CDR3 DNA is TGTGCCAGCAGTCCTAGGGGAAACTTCTCACCCCTCCACTTT. Its translation is CASSPRGNFSPLHF.

The chain has TRBV6-5 and TRBJ1-1; 8 bases agree with TRBD1. After removal of 5 bases from V and 5 bases from J, the junction contained 10 bases not matched to a gene. Per the germline V gene, CDR1 is MNHEY and CDR2 is SVGAGI. The CDR3 is made up of 15 amino acids. CDR3 region: CASSLGGQGGTEAFF. CDR3 bases: TGTGCCAGCAGTCTCGGTGGACAGGGTGGTACTGAAGCTTTCTTT.

The rearrangement uses TRBV5-1 and TRBJ1-2; tentative D call: TRBD1 (6 bases). Germline assignment: CDR1 SGHRS and CDR2 YFSETQ. V lost 0 bases and J lost 4, with 13 bases in between. The length of the CDR3 is 15 residues. The CDR3 DNA sequence: TGCGCCAGCAGCTTGGACCCAGGGGTTGGCTATGGCTACACCTTC. Protein: CASSLDPGVGYGYTF.

In this sample, this clone turned up once. The rearrangement links TRBV28 to TRBJ1-2; 8 bases are a match to TRBD1. The CDR3 contains 16 residues. From germline, CDR1 is MDHEN and CDR2 SYDVKM. The J segment lost 4 bases and the V segment lost 2 bases, leaving 9 bases of the junction unmatched. The CDR3 sequence is CASSLPGGGPGYGYTF. The CDR3 DNA sequence: TGTGCCAGCAGTTTACCAGGGGGCGGCCCCGGCTATGGCTACACCTTC.

This clone has just one count. This rearrangement joins TRBV28 to TRBJ2-1; 8 bases are shared with TRBD2. In germline, CDR1 is MDHEN, CDR2 SYDVKM. This CDR3 is built from 14 residues. J was trimmed by 9 bases and V by 10 bases; bases with no gene match: 14. This CDR3 reads CAITPGPREGEQFF. The CDR3 nucleotides are TGTGCCATTACCCCCGGGCCCCGGGAGGGTGAGCAGTTCTTC.

The V and J genes are TRBV27 and TRBJ2-1, with TRBD1 as a possible D gene (5 bases). The germline V gene encodes CDR1 MNHEY and CDR2 SMNVEV (reference sequence). V lost 6 bases and J 13 bases, leaving 16 bases between the germline ends. The CDR3 is 12 residues long. The CDR3 sequence: CASRDSPGEQFF. The DNA for the CDR3 is TGTGCCAGCAGAGACAGCCCCGGTGAACAGTTCTTC.

The chain recombines TRBV27 with TRBJ1-6, with TRBD1 matching over 12 bases. CDR1 is MNHEY and CDR2 is SMNVEV in the germline V gene (reference sequence). The CDR3 covers 14 residues. The V gene end was trimmed by 6 bases and the J gene end by 8 bases; junction bases not matched to a gene: 2. CDR3 nucleotides: TGTGCCAGCAGCGGGACAGGGGGCGATTCACCCCTCCACTTT. Translating gives CASSGTGGDSPLHF.

This clone was counted a few times. The J gene is TRBJ1-1, the V gene TRBV30; D ambiguous. Germline CDR1 reads GTSNPN; CDR2 reads SVGIG (reference sequence). Trimming pared 0 bases from V and 0 bases from J, leaving 5 bases between. The CDR3 runs 13 residues. The CDR3 bases are TGTGCCTGGAGTGTGGCGGTGAACACTGAAGCTTTCTTT. Translating gives CAWSVAVNTEAFF.

The chain recombines TRBV28 with TRBJ1-1; 7 bases line up with TRBD1. Germline V gene lookup returns CDR1 MDHEN and CDR2 SYDVKM. V shed 3 bases and J 8 bases; nucleotides not matched to a gene: 6. This CDR3 comprises 13 residues. The DNA of the CDR3 is TGTGCCAGCAGTTTTACGGGCAGGGGGGAAGCTTTCTTT. This translates into CASSFTGRGEAFF.

The chain carries TRBV28 and TRBJ1-2; 11 bases fit TRBD1. The CDR3 covers 18 residues. Germline CDR1 and CDR2: MDHEN and SYDVKM. J lost 7 bases, V lost 5 bases, and 18 bases had no gene match. CDR3 DNA sequence: TGTGCCAGCAGTCTCTGGACAGGGGGCGTCTCGAGACTAATTGGCTACACCTTC. Protein product: CASSLWTGGVSRLIGYTF.

This clone was seen more than once but under ten times. The rearrangement joins TRBV27 to TRBJ2-6; D is unresolved. V lost 5 bases to trimming and J lost 0 bases, with 8 bases between them. Germline V gene sequence: CDR1 MNHEY, CDR2 SMNVEV (reference sequence). This CDR3 spans 15 amino acids. CDR3 amino acids: CASSPEPSGANVLTF. The CDR3, as DNA: TGTGCCAGCAGTCCGGAGCCCTCTGGGGCCAACGTCCTGACTTTC.

This chain joins TRBV7-9 and TRBJ2-7; D perhaps matches TRBD2 (6 bases). The V and J ends lost 5 bases and 2 bases respectively, with 13 bases between them. The CDR3 is made up of 14 amino acids. Germline CDR1 SEHNR, CDR2 FQNEAQ (reference sequence). The DNA of the CDR3 is TGTGCCAGCAGCCTCTCTAGCGTTGCCTACGAGCAGTACTTC. Encoded protein: CASSLSSVAYEQYF. Looking up the rest from reference TRBV7-9 and TRBJ2-7 gives the full variable domain: DTGVSQNPRHKITKRGQNVTFRCDPISEHNRLYWYRQTLGQGPEFLTYFQNEAQLEKSRLLSDRFSAERPKGSFSTLEIQRTEQGDSAMYLCASSLSSVAYEQYFGPGTRLTVT.

The rearrangement joins TRBV11-2 to TRBJ2-5; D is possibly TRBD1 (6 bases). This CDR3 is built from 17 residues. CDR1 is SGHAT, CDR2 FQNNGV, per germline. V shed 1 base and J shed 3 bases, with 18 bases lying between them. CDR3 DNA sequence: TGTGCCAGCAGCTTAGTAAACAGGGTTGGAGTGAAAGAGACCCAGTACTTC. It codes for CASSLVNRVGVKETQYF. Filled out from reference TRBV11-2 and TRBJ2-5, the complete variable domain reads EAGVAQSPRYKIIEKRQSVAFWCNPISGHATLYWYQQILGQGPKLLIQFQNNGVVDDSQLPKDRFSAERLKGVDSTLKIQPAKLEDSAVYLCASSLVNRVGVKETQYFGPGTRLLVL.

V and J are TRBV5-1 and TRBJ2-7, with TRBD1 identical over 8 bases. The V segment lost 2 bases and the J segment 2 bases; nucleotides outside the gene matches: 12. This CDR3 is built from 17 residues. Germline V gene lookup returns CDR1 SGHRS and CDR2 YFSETQ. The CDR3 DNA reads TGCGCCAGCAGCTTTCCGGACCCCGGGACAGGAACCTACGAGCAGTACTTC. Its translation is CASSFPDPGTGTYEQYF.

The chain has TRBV9 and TRBJ1-2; perhaps TRBD1 as D (6 bases). V was shortened by 0 bases and J by 2 bases, with 8 bases between the two germline ends. There are 14 residues in the CDR3. Germline CDR1 and CDR2: SGDLS and YYNGEE. Here the CDR3 reads CASSVGGQNYGYTF. The DNA for the CDR3 is TGTGCCAGCAGCGTAGGGGGACAAAACTATGGCTACACCTTC.

The V gene is TRBV28, the J gene TRBJ1-6; D uncertain. Trimming took off 2 bases at V and 9 bases at J, with 11 bases between the two ends. The V gene's germline CDR1 is MDHEN and CDR2 SYDVKM. The CDR3 is made up of 14 amino acids. CDR3 bases: TGTGCCAGCAGTTTACGGCAGGCGTTTTCACCCCTCCACTTT. It codes for CASSLRQAFSPLHF. The complete variable domain, with remaining parts taken from reference TRBV28 and TRBJ1-6, reads DVKVTQSSRYLVKRTGEKVFLECVQDMDHENMFWYRQDPGLGLRLIYFSYDVKMKEKGDIPEGYSVSREKKERFSLILESASTNQTSMYLCASSLRQAFSPLHFGNGTRLTVT.

V and J are TRBV2 and TRBJ2-7; weak D call: TRBD2 (5 bases). Trimming shortened V by 2 bases and J by 3 bases, and 11 bases separated the two germline ends. The CDR3 length is 14 residues. Germline CDR1 and CDR2: SNHLY and FYNNEI. CDR3 nucleotides: TGTGCCAGCAGTGAATATGGGAGAGACTACGAGCAGTACTTC. This sequence encodes CASSEYGRDYEQYF.